This paragraph reports one T cell receptor (beta chain). Its cognate antigen has yet to be identified. Base qualities are missing; no much larger clone stands one base away. From the cysteine up to the phenylalanine, the CDR3 has a length of 12 residues. Only CDR3 DNA is held: 36 bases, read in frame from base 1. Between the V and J ends, shortened by 4 bases and 2 bases respectively, the junction contains 5 bases. From the germline V gene, CDR1 is SGHVS and CDR2 is FNYEAQ. This record belongs to a study of shared clonotypes between healthy human individuals (TCRdb year 2020). General notes on the study: A couple of women and a few men aged 18 to 49 years were included in the cohort. For each donor, CD4 naive and CD4 memory were each given three plates, CD8 naive was given two plates, and CD8 memory was given one plate. The study deeply sequenced blood TCR repertoires of about five healthy adults to estimate repertoire size and the extent of clonotype sharing between individuals. To increase sequencing depth and limit assay-specific biases, TCR repertoire library preparation and sequencing were carried out by different laboratories using diverse techniques. Per donor, leukapheresis produced somewhere between about 0.85 and 10 billion PBMCs.

Donors were healthy HIV-negative adults with no recently reported acute infections or vaccinations. Every donor was a Caucasian adult living in Nashville, Tennessee, USA. CD4+ T cells were enriched by magnetic negative selection, after which naive cells were positively selected on CD45RA and the negative fraction was taken as the memory subset. Blood was collected by leukapheresis, and PBMCs were isolated by Ficoll-Histopaque density gradient centrifugation and then cryopreserved in liquid nitrogen vapor phase. Purity and quantity of every magnetically sorted T cell population were checked by analytical flow cytometry. Genomic DNA was isolated from every sorted fraction and measured by UV absorbance on a Nanodrop 2000c. Overall study outcomes, separate from this receptor: Because the study included a small number of donors, the genetic and exposure-history diversity represented was limited. When four donors were compared, the shared fraction of clonotypes was about 5.2% for naive CD4, roughly 3.4% for naive CD8, 2% to 2.5% for memory CD4, and 0.35% to 0.5% for memory CD8. Sampling was limited to blood, and TCR repertoires in tissue likely differ from TCR repertoires in blood. Based on pairwise subsampling, the degree of clonotype sharing among donors was expected to be affected by sequencing depth. Even with the large sequencing depth, rarefaction of the sorted-subset datasets indicated that sequencing was incomplete. Compared with non-shared clonotypes, the clonotypes found in all four sorted-subset donors had higher generation probabilities. Naive subsets generally had larger estimated clonotype richness than memory subsets did.

Using the deep immunoSEQ assay, TCR CDR3 regions were amplified from genomic DNA by multiplex PCR. Extracted genomic DNA from each cell subset was distributed evenly across all wells of several immunoSEQ 96-well plates, and each plate was treated as a replicate. For sorted subsets, about 200 ng genomic DNA, equal to some 30,000 T cell genomes, was loaded into each replicate PCR. Purified libraries were measured with a Qubit 3.0 fluorometer, size-checked on a Bioanalyzer 2100, and measured again with the KAPA Library Quantification kit. A separate single-read 150-cycle Illumina NextSeq 550 flow cell was used to sequence each immunoSEQ 96-well plate. On the study's bioinformatics: Because the immunoSEQ output included only junctional sequences and no quality scores, the filtering could not be the same as the filtering used for full-length reads. To assign V/J genes and CDR3, sequences were annotated against IMGT germline references using PyIR, a Python wrapper for IgBLAST v1.9. Reads were filtered out if the reads had weak V/J assignments (E-value above 1e-6), no CDR3, stop codons, out-of-frame junctions, or ambiguous translated residues. A V3J clonotype was defined by an identical inferred V gene, J gene, and CDR3 amino acid sequence. Percentage overlap between repertoires was calculated by dividing the number of shared unique clonotypes by the size of the smaller repertoire. Richness of each repertoire was evaluated using RTK rarefaction, the Chao1 estimator, and Recon v2.1 estimates of unobserved clonotypes. OLGA was used to compute generation probabilities for all TCRbeta clonotypes that the gDNA method yielded from several donors. TCRdb stores this immuneACCESS table with in-frame sequences only. Part of the clones is absent; in the studies checked, under half of the shortfall reflects unresolved V genes, and no reason is known for the rest. V and J calls and clone size are as listed in that table; D and trimming were resolved from the DNA. The sample has 1 million to 1.2 million clones on record, around 77% of them singletons. The top ten hold approximately 0.95% of the sample.

The rearranged chain carries TRBV7-6 and TRBJ1-1, with the D gene not clear enough to name. The specimen was memory CD4+ T cells from PBMCs. The cell subset or site label for this specimen denotes: CD45RA-negative fraction. The TCR sequence derives from a man between 18 and 29 years old in good health. Some clones in this sample may be carry-over from other donors' samples. The CDR3 corresponds to CASSSINTEAFF. At the DNA level, the sequence is TGTGCCAGCAGCTCTATAAACACTGAAGCTTTCTTT.